This is a list of T cell receptor beta chains from one sample in a study of identical twins. TCRdb redid the calling of the 5' RACE reads with MiXCR, one entry per CDR3 protein. The table lists under 350,000 distinct CDR3 sequences, roughly 10% of them singletons. The sample also formed part of further work on yellow fever vaccine responses in identical twins.

Sequenced input: CD8+ T cells sorted from blood. These receptor sequences come from a woman between 18 and 29 years old in good health. CDR3s include the opening cysteine and the closing phenylalanine or tryptophan. The D gene is left open where the match is weak. Clone sizes are given selectively: once, few, many, or a class where the clone is expanded.

d_call	v_call	j_call	clone_size	cdr3_nt	cdr3_aa
.	TRBV20-1	TRBJ2-7	few	TGCAGTGCTAGAGATAAGGAGGCCTACGAGCAGTACTTC	CSARDKEAYEQYF
.	TRBV5-1	TRBJ1-5	.	TGCGCCAGCAGCTTGGAGGGCAGGGTGGGTCAGCCCCAGCATTTT	CASSLEGRVGQPQHF
.	TRBV4-1	TRBJ2-2	.	TGCGCCAGCAGCCCCAACGGTGCCGGGGAGCTGTTTTTT	CASSPNGAGELFF
.	TRBV4-3	TRBJ2-5	.	TGCGCCAGCAGCCAATCATACAGGGTCCGAATCGTTCAAGAGACCCAGTACTTC	CASSQSYRVRIVQETQYF
.	TRBV4-3	TRBJ2-7	many	TGCGCCAGCAGCGAAACGCAGGGAGGTATGGGCGAGCAGTACTTC	CASSETQGGMGEQYF
.	TRBV29-1	TRBJ2-7	many	TGCAGCGCAATGACAGAGTTCTACGAGCAGTACTTC	CSAMTEFYEQYF
.	TRBV29-1	TRBJ2-1	many	TGCAGCGTTGTCGGACTTGAGCAGTTCTTC	CSVVGLEQFF
TRBD2	TRBV20-1	TRBJ2-3	.	TGCAGCAGCGGGGGGGCCACAGATACGCAGTATTTT	CSSGGATDTQYF
.	TRBV12-3/TRBV12-4	TRBJ2-7	.	TGTGCCAGCAGTCTAGCGGCGGGACACTACGAGCAGTACTTC	CASSLAAGHYEQYF
TRBD2	TRBV7-9	TRBJ2-7	many	TGTGCCAGCAGAGCTACTAGCGGGAGTTCGTACGAGCAGTACTTC	CASRATSGSSYEQYF
.	TRBV28	TRBJ2-4	many	TGTGCCAGCAGTTTAGGTCTAGCGGCCAAAAACATTCAGTACTTC	CASSLGLAAKNIQYF
.	TRBV28	TRBJ2-7	few	TGTGCCAGCTCCCCCCCTAATGGGGAGCGGTCCTACGAGCAGTACTTC	CASSPPNGERSYEQYF
TRBD2	TRBV3-1	TRBJ2-3	few	TGTGCCAGCAGGTCTACTAGCGGGAGTTGGACAGATACGCAGTATTTT	CASRSTSGSWTDTQYF
.	TRBV12-3/TRBV12-4	TRBJ2-3	many	TGTGCCAGCACCTCTACGCTCTCTAGCACAGATACGCAGTATTTT	CASTSTLSSTDTQYF
.	TRBV5-8	TRBJ2-1	few	TGTGCCAGCAGCTTTACAGCCTACTCCTACAATGAGCAGTTCTTC	CASSFTAYSYNEQFF
TRBD2	TRBV6-1	TRBJ2-7	.	TGTGCCAGCAGGGCTAGCGGGGGGCCCCACGAGCAGTACTTC	CASRASGGPHEQYF
.	TRBV15	TRBJ1-1	few	TGTGCCACCAGCAGTTACAGGACCATGAACACTGAAGCTTTCTTT	CATSSYRTMNTEAFF
TRBD1	TRBV11-2	TRBJ2-2	.	TGTGCCAGCAGCTTCCCGACAGGGGGAAGGGCCGGGGAGCTGTTTTTT	CASSFPTGGRAGELFF
.	TRBV20-1	TRBJ2-5	.	TGCAGTGCTGGTGATGCGTACCAAGAGACCCAGTACTTC	CSAGDAYQETQYF
.	TRBV5-1	TRBJ2-7	many	TGCGCCAGCAGCCCACGATGGGACACTATATACGAGCAGTACTTC	CASSPRWDTIYEQYF
.	TRBV11-1	TRBJ2-1	many	TGTGCCAGCAGCTTACCTCAACAGGGCGGGTGGACCTACAATGAGCAGTTCTTC	CASSLPQQGGWTYNEQFF
.	TRBV7-9	TRBJ2-7	few	TGTGCCAGCAGCTCAAAGGCCTACGAGCAGTACTTC	CASSSKAYEQYF
.	TRBV12-5	TRBJ2-1	.	TGTGCTAGTGGTCCCAGTGGGGCCTTTACCTATTCCAATGAGCAGTTCTTC	CASGPSGAFTYSNEQFF
.	TRBV29-1	TRBJ2-7	.	TGCAGCGTTGTTGGGATAGAGAGAGGCGAGCAGTACTTC	CSVVGIERGEQYF
.	TRBV5-1	TRBJ2-7	few	TGCGCCAGCAGCTTGGCTCAGGACAGCTACGAGCAGTACTTC	CASSLAQDSYEQYF
.	TRBV29-1	TRBJ2-2	many	TGCAGCGTTGAAGAAGCGGGCAGGAACACCGGGGAGCTGTTTTTT	CSVEEAGRNTGELFF
TRBD2	TRBV29-1	TRBJ2-1	many	TGCAGCGCAGGGACTAGCGGGTCCAATGAGCAGTTCTTC	CSAGTSGSNEQFF
.	TRBV5-6	TRBJ2-3	many	TGTGCCAGCAGCACGGGGGTCACAGATACGCAGTATTTT	CASSTGVTDTQYF
TRBD1	TRBV4-1	TRBJ2-1	few	TGCGCCAGCAGCCAAGCCCCATCGGACAGGGGAAGTGAGCAGTTCTTC	CASSQAPSDRGSEQFF
TRBD2	TRBV7-8	TRBJ2-3	.	TGTGCCAGCAGCTTCCGGGGGGGGCTCGGCACAGATACGCAGTATTTT	CASSFRGGLGTDTQYF
.	TRBV4-3	TRBJ2-4	.	TGCGCCAGCAGCCACTCATTAGAAAACATTCAGTACTTC	CASSHSLENIQYF
TRBD1	TRBV28	TRBJ2-2	many	TGTGCCAGCAGCCGTCTTACAGGGGCGCCCGGGGAGCTGTTTTTT	CASSRLTGAPGELFF
.	TRBV5-1	TRBJ2-3	many	TGCGCCAGCAGATCGACTGTGGGCCGGGATACGCAGTATTTT	CASRSTVGRDTQYF
TRBD1	TRBV5-5	TRBJ2-7	.	TGTGCCAGCAGCCCCACGACAGGGGTTTTCGTTTACGAGCAGTACTTC	CASSPTTGVFVYEQYF
TRBD2	TRBV29-1	TRBJ2-1	many	TGCAGTGACACCGGGACTAGCGGTAACAATGAGCAGTTCTTC	CSDTGTSGNNEQFF
.	TRBV5-4	TRBJ2-7	.	TGTGCCAGCAGCTTGTTGGATCGAAATCCTCACTACGAGCAGTACTTC	CASSLLDRNPHYEQYF
.	TRBV4-3	TRBJ2-7	many	TGCGCCAGCAGCCAGAATAGCGACATTAGCTCCTACGAGCAGTACTTC	CASSQNSDISSYEQYF
TRBD1	TRBV7-9	TRBJ2-1	few	TGTGCCAGCGGTTACAGGGGTGGTGAGCAGTTCTTC	CASGYRGGEQFF
.	TRBV20-1	TRBJ2-7	few	TGCAGTGCTAGAGCGGTTCTGGACACCTCCTACGAGCAGTACTTC	CSARAVLDTSYEQYF
.	TRBV7-9	TRBJ2-3	.	TGTGCCAGCAGCTCTAGAGACCCCCCCACAGATACGCAGTATTTT	CASSSRDPPTDTQYF
TRBD2	TRBV12-3/TRBV12-4	TRBJ2-3	few	TGTGCCAGCAGGGATAGCGGGGGGGCCGGCGATACGCAGTATTTT	CASRDSGGAGDTQYF
.	TRBV21-1	TRBJ2-7	few	TGTGCCAGCAGCAAAGAAGGCCCGGCTCGGGACAGGGGATACTACGAGCAGTACTTC	CASSKEGPARDRGYYEQYF
.	TRBV5-1	TRBJ2-3	many	TGCGCCAGCAGCTCCCCACCAGATACGCAGTATTTT	CASSSPPDTQYF